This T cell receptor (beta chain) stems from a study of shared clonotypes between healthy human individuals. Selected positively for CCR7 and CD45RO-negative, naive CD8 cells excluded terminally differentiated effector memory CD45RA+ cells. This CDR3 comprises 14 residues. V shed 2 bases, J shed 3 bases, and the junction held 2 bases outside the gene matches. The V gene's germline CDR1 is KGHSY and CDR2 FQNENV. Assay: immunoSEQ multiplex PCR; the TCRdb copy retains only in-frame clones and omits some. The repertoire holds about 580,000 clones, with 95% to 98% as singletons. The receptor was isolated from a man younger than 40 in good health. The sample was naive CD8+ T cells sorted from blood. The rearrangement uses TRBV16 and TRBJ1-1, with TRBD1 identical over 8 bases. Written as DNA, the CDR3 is TGTGCCAGCAGCCAAAACAGGGGGTACACTGAAGCTTTCTTT. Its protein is CASSQNRGYTEAFF.